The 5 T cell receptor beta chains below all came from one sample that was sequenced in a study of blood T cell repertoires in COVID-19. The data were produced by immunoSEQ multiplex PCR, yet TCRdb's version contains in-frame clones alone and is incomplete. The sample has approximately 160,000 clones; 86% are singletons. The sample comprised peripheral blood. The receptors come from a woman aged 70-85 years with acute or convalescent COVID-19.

As DNA, the CDR3 is TGCAGTGCTAGTGGGACTAGCGGGGGGCTCTACGAGCAGTACTTC. Translating gives CSASGTSGGLYEQYF. The chain employs TRBV20-1 and TRBJ2-7; the match to TRBD2 covers 15 bases. Germline lookup yields CDR1 DFQATT and CDR2 SNEGSKA (reference sequence). Trimming removed 3 bases from V and 3 bases from J; junction bases left unmatched: 3. The CDR3 runs to 15 residues.

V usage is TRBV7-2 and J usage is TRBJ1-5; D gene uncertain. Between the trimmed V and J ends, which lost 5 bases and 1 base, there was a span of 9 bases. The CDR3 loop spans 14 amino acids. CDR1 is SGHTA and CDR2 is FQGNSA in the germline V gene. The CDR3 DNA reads TGTGCCAGCAGCCGGGATGCAAGCAATCAGCCCCAGCATTTT. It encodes CASSRDASNQPQHF. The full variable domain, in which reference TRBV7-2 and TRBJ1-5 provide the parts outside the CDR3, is GAGVSQSPSNKVTEKGKDVELRCDPISGHTALYWYRQSLGQGLEFLIYFQGNSAPDKSGLPSDRFSAERTGGSVSTLTIQRTQQEDSAVYLCASSRDASNQPQHFGDGTRLSIL.

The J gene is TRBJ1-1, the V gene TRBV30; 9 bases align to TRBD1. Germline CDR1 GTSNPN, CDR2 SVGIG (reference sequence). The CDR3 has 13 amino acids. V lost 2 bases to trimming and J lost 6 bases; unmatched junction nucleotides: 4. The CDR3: CAWSKGQGAEAFF. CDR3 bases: TGTGCCTGGAGTAAGGGACAGGGAGCTGAAGCTTTCTTT.

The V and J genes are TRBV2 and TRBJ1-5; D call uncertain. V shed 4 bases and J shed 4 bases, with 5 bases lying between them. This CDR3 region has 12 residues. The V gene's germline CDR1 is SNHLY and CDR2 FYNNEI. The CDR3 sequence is CASSGTNQPQHF. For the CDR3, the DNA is TGTGCCAGCAGTGGAACTAATCAGCCCCAGCATTTT.

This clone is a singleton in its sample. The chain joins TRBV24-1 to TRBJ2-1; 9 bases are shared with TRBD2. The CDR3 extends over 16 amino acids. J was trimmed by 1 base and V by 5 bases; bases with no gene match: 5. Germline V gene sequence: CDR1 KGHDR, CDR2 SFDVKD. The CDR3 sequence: CATSAASGKSYNEQFF. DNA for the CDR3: TGTGCCACCAGTGCGGCTAGCGGGAAGTCCTACAATGAGCAGTTCTTC.